This T cell receptor beta chain stems from a study of beta chain features in type 1 diabetes. Study findings and constraints: It was among patients, rather than healthy donors, that naive, central memory and Treg TCRB repertoires appeared more similar. There was a moderate but significant shortening of TCRB CDR3s in all four CD4+ subsets of Type 1 diabetes patients.

The sample holds a few counts of this clone. Its target is not known. Reverse transcription of all isolated RNA meant that expressed TCRB transcripts were sequenced. Assay: immunoSEQ multiplex PCR; the TCRdb copy retains only in-frame clones and omits some. The profile shows more than 300,000 clones, around 7.6% of them singletons. Germline V gives CDR1 SGHTA, CDR2 FQGNSA. V lost 8 bases to trimming and J lost 5 bases, with 15 bases between them. This CDR3 is 13 amino acids long. Material for sequencing was central memory CD4+ T cells from blood. The V gene is TRBV7-2, the J gene TRBJ2-5, with D possibly matching TRBD1 (6 bases). The sequence derives from a woman between 18 and 29 years old in good health. The CDR3 loop reads CASAKGVKETQYF. For the CDR3, the DNA is TGTGCCAGCGCCAAGGGGGTGAAGGAGACCCAGTACTTC.